This T cell receptor beta chain comes out of a study of low-dose radiotherapy and immunotherapy resistance in tumors. Study-level information: On a schedule of every two weeks, intravenous cyclophosphamide at a dose of 200 mg/m2 was delivered one day before each radiation and immunotherapy administration.

Documented time point: after trial treatment. Noted treatment: LDRT plus nivolumab, ipilimumab, low-dose cyclophosphamide and aspirin (RACIN trial). Patients deemed eligible presented with advanced solid tumors lacking tumor-infiltrating lymphocytes. TRAV and TRBV primers primed cDNA for both TCRalpha and TCRbeta. It was with a constant-region primer and a V-primer adapter that TCRs were amplified over roughly 18 PCR cycles. TCRdb used MiXCR to reprocess the reads, holding one entry per CDR3 protein. Among tens of thousands of distinct CDR3 sequences listed, 20% were seen once. The starting material was PBMCs, obtained after low-dose radiotherapy plus immunotherapy. This TCR was sampled from a female donor with ovarian cancer.

The chain's CDR3 is CASSPRQGGNKNIQYF. The CDR3 DNA follows: TGTGCCAGCTCACCAAGGCAGGGTGGAAACAAAAACATTCAGTACTTC. V usage is TRBV18 and J usage is TRBJ2-4; D is possibly TRBD1 (5 bases). The V end was cut by 2 bases, the J end by 3 bases, with 14 bases between. The CDR3 length is 16 residues. In germline, CDR1 is KGHSH, CDR2 LQKENI.